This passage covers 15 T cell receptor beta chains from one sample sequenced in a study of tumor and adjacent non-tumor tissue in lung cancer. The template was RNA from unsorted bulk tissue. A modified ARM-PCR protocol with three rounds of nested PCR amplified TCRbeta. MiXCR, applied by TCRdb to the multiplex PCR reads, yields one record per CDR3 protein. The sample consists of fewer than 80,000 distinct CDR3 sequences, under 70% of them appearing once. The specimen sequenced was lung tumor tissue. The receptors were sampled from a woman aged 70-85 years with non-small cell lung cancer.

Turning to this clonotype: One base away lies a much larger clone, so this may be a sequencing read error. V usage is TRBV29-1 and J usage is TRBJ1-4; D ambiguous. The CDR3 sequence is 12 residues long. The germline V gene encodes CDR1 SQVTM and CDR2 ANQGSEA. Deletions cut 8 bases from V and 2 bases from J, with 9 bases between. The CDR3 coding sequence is TGCAGCATTCCCGCCACTAATGAAAAACTGTTTTTT. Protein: CSIPATNEKLFF.

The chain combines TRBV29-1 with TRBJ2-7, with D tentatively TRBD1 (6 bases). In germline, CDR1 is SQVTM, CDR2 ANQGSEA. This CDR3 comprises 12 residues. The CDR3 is CSAGDTLYEQYF. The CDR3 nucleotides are TGCAGTGCTGGGGACACACTCTACGAGCAGTACTTC.

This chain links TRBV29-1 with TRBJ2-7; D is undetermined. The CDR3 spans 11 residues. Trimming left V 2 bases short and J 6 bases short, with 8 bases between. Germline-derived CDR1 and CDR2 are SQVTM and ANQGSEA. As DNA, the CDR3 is TGCAGCGTTGAAAATGAACCCGAGCAGTACTTC. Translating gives CSVENEPEQYF.

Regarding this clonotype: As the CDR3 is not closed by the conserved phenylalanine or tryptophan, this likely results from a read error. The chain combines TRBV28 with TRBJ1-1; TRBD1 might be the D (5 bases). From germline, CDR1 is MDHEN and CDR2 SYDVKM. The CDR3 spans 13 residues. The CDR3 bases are TGTACCAGCAGTGAACAGGTGAACACTGAAGCTTTCTAT. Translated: CTSSEQVNTEAFY.

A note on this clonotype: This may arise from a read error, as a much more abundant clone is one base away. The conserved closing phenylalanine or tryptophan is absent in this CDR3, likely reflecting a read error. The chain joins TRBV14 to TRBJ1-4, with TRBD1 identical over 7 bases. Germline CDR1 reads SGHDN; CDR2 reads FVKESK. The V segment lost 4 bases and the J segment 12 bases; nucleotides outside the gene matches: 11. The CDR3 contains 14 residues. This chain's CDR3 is CASSRGQTKAELFL. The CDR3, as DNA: TGTGCCAGCAGCCGGGGACAGACCAAAGCGGAACTGTTTCTT.

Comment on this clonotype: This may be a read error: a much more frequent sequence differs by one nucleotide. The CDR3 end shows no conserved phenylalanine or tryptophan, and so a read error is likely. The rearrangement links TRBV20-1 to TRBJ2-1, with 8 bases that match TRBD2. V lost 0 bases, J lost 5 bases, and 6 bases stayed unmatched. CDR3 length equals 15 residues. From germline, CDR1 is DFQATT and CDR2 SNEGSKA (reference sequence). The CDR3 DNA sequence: TGCAGTGCTAGAGATCTTGGGCGGGAGGACAATGAGCAGTTCTTA. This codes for CSARDLGREDNEQFL.

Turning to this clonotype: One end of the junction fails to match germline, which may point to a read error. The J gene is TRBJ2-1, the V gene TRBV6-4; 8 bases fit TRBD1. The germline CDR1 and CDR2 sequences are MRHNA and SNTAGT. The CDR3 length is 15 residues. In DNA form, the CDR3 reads TGTGTCAGCAGTGACTGGCAGGGGGCTCAAGATGAGCAGTTCTTC. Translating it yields CVSSDWQGAQDEQFF.

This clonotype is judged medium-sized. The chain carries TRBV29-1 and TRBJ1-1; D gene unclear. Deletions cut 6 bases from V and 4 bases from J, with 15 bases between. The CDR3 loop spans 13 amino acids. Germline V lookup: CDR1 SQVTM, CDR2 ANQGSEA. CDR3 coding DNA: TGCAGCGTGGCGCGGGGAAAAGGCACTGAAGCTTTCTTT. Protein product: CSVARGKGTEAFF.

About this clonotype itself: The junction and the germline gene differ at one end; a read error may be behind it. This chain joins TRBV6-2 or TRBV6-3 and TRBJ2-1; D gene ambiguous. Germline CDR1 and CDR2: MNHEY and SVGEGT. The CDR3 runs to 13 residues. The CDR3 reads CASTMVLVNVQFF. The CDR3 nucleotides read TGTGCCAGCACCATGGTGTTAGTCAATGTGCAGTTCTTC.

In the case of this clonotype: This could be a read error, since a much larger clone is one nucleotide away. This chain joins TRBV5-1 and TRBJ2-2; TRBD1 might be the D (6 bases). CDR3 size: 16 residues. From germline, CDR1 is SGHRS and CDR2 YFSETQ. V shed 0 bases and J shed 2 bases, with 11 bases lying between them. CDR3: CASSLVPGHNTGELFF. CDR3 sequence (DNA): TGCGCCAGCAGCTTGGTCCCGGGACATAACACCGGGGAGCTGTTTTTT. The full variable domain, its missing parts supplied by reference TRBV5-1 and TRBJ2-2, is KAGVTQTPRYLIKTRGQQVTLSCSPISGHRSVSWYQQTPGQGLQFLFEYFSETQRNKGNFPGRFSGRQFSNSRSEMNVSTLELGDSALYLCASSLVPGHNTGELFFGEGSRLTVL.

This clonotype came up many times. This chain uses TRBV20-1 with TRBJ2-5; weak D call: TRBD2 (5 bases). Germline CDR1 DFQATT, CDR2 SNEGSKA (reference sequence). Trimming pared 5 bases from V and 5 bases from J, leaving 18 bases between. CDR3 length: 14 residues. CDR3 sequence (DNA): TGCAGTGCTCCCGACACTAGGCGAGCGGAGACCCAGTACTTC. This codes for CSAPDTRRAETQYF.

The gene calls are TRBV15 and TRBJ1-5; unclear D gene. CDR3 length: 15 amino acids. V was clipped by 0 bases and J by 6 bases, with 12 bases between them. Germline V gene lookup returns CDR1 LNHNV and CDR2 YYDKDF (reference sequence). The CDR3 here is CATSRDLGSFQPQHF. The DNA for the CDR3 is TGTGCCACCAGCAGAGATCTCGGCAGTTTTCAGCCCCAGCATTTT.

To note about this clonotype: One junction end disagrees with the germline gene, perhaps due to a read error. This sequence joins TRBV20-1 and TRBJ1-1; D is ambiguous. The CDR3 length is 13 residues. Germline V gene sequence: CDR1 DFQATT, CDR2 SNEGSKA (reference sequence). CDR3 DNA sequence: TGCAATGCTAGAGAGGATGGGGACACTGAAGCTTTCTTT. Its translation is CNAREDGDTEAFF.

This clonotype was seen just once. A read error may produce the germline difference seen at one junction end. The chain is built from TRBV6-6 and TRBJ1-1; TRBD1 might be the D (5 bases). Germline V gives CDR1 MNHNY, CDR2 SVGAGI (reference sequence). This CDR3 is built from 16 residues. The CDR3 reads CASSYSKSGRGTEAFF. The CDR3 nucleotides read TGTGCTAGCAGTTACTCGAAGTCGGGACGTGGCACTGAAGCTTTCTTT.

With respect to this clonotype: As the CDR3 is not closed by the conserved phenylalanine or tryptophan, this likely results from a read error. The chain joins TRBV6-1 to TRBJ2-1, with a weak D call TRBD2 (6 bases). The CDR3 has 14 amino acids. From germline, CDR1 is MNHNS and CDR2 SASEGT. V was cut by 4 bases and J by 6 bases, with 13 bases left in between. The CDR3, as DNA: TGTGCCAGCAGTGGAGTTGTCGGGGGCAATGAGCAGTTCATC. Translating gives CASSGVVGGNEQFI.